The 18 T cell receptor beta chains below were found in one sample sequenced in a study of T cell repertoires in cytomegalovirus infection. Their antigen targets remain unknown. Each CDR3 protein gets one entry after TCRdb re-called the reads with MiXCR. The profile shows roughly 90,000 distinct CDR3 sequences, approximately 24% of them singletons. The specimen was CD8+ T cells from cultured PBMCs, collected from culture after CMV antigen stimulation. These receptors were collected from a human donor in good health (CMV status not recorded). Some clones in this sample may be carry-over from other donors' samples.

The rearrangement uses TRBV19 and TRBJ2-7; 9 nucleotides align to TRBD1. The V and J ends lost 5 bases and 3 bases, in that order; junction bases with no gene match: 5. In germline, CDR1 is LNHDA, CDR2 SQIVND (reference sequence). The CDR3 contains 14 residues. The CDR3 loop reads CASSPDRGDYEQYF. Written as DNA, the CDR3 is TGTGCCAGTAGTCCCGACAGGGGGGACTACGAGCAGTACTTC.

This clonotype has at least ten counts. The chain employs TRBV7-2 and TRBJ1-6; D not certain. This CDR3 comprises 13 residues. CDR1 SGHTA and CDR2 FQGNSA come from the germline V gene. V lost 5 bases and J lost 7, with 9 bases in between. This chain's CDR3 is CASSAGPNSPLHF. The CDR3, as DNA: TGTGCCAGCAGCGCGGGCCCCAATTCACCCCTCCACTTT.

This clonotype showed up many times. V and J are TRBV6-5 and TRBJ1-6; no clear D. Between the trimmed V and J ends, which lost 0 bases and 5 bases, there was a span of 2 bases. The CDR3 consists of 13 residues. From germline, CDR1 is MNHEY and CDR2 SVGAGI. The CDR3: CASSYSNNSPLHF. The CDR3 DNA sequence: TGTGCCAGCAGTTACTCGAATAATTCACCCCTCCACTTT.

The chain links TRBV6-1 to TRBJ2-7, with unresolved D. Germline CDR1 is MNHNS and CDR2 is SASEGT. The length of the CDR3 is 12 residues. V was pared by 6 bases and J by 6 bases, with 12 bases between. CDR3 nucleotide sequence: TGTGCCAGCAGGCACATGGTGGGCGAGCAGTACTTC. It encodes CASRHMVGEQYF.

The sample holds many counts of this clonotype. The chain recombines TRBV7-9 with TRBJ1-2; D remains unclear. The ends were cut back, 1 base at V and 3 bases at J, with 15 bases in the middle. Germline loops: CDR1 SEHNR, CDR2 FQNEAQ (reference sequence). The CDR3 totals 16 residues. CDR3 DNA sequence: TGTGCCAGCAGCTTAGTTCCCCCGGAATTCGACTATGGCTACACCTTC. The encoded protein is CASSLVPPEFDYGYTF.

The rearrangement joins TRBV7-9 to TRBJ2-1; 14 bases line up with TRBD2. The V segment lost 9 bases and the J segment 0 bases; nucleotides outside the gene matches: 7. The CDR3 runs to 17 residues. CDR1 is SEHNR, CDR2 FQNEAQ, per germline (reference sequence). Here the CDR3 reads CASMGLAGEYSYNEQFF. The CDR3 bases are TGTGCCAGTATGGGACTAGCGGGGGAGTACTCCTACAATGAGCAGTTCTTC.

The rearrangement links TRBV6-8 to TRBJ2-7; no definite D call. In germline, CDR1 is MNHGY, CDR2 SAAAGT. The CDR3 extends over 15 amino acids. Trimming pared 1 base from V and 4 bases from J, leaving 14 bases between. The CDR3 DNA sequence: TGTGCCAGCAGTTACTTACCTGGCACTAATTACGAGCAGTACTTC. Translation: CASSYLPGTNYEQYF.

The V call is TRBV27, the J call TRBJ1-6, with D perhaps TRBD1 (5 bases). Per the germline V gene, CDR1 is MNHEY and CDR2 is SMNVEV (reference sequence). The V gene lost 2 bases and the J gene lost 5 bases, with 22 bases spanning the gap. The length of the CDR3 is 19 residues. CDR3 in amino acids: CASSLVVPQAGLDNSPLHF. As DNA, the CDR3 is TGTGCCAGCAGTTTAGTAGTCCCTCAGGCAGGGCTAGATAATTCACCCCTCCACTTT.

The genes are TRBV20-1 and TRBJ2-7, with D perhaps matching TRBD2 (6 bases). This CDR3 is built from 14 residues. V lost 0 bases, J lost 0 bases, and 9 bases lay in between. Germline CDR1 DFQATT, CDR2 SNEGSKA (reference sequence). The CDR3 loop is CSARDRDSSYEQYF. The CDR3 DNA reads as TGCAGTGCTAGAGATCGGGACTCCTCCTACGAGCAGTACTTC.

In this sample, this clonotype turned up a few times. J is TRBJ1-4 and V is TRBV28, with 11 positions matching TRBD1. Germline lookup yields CDR1 MDHEN and CDR2 SYDVKM. There are 15 residues in the CDR3. With 5 bases clipped from V and 8 bases from J, the junction kept 7 bases outside the gene matches. The CDR3 loop is CASSVPGQGGEKLFF. Here the CDR3 DNA reads TGTGCCAGCAGTGTACCGGGACAGGGGGGCGAAAAACTGTTTTTT. Full variable domain (rest looked up from reference TRBV28 and TRBJ1-4): DVKVTQSSRYLVKRTGEKVFLECVQDMDHENMFWYRQDPGLGLRLIYFSYDVKMKEKGDIPEGYSVSREKKERFSLILESASTNQTSMYLCASSVPGQGGEKLFFGSGTQLSVL.

This clonotype was seen at least ten times. The CDR3 DNA reads TGCGCCACCGATGATCAAATGGGTAGCAATCAGCCCCAGCATTTT. Its translation is CATDDQMGSNQPQHF. V is TRBV4-1 and J is TRBJ1-5; D call uncertain. The CDR3 sequence is 15 residues long. Deletions cut 10 bases from V and 0 bases from J, with 16 bases between. Germline values: CDR1 MGHRA, CDR2 YSYEKL.

This rearrangement joins TRBV3-1 to TRBJ2-5; D might be TRBD1 or TRBD2, each matching 5 bases. Germline CDR1 and CDR2: LGHDT and YNNKEL (reference sequence). This CDR3 region has 16 residues. V lost 1 base, J lost 0 bases, and 12 bases lay in between. The CDR3 DNA sequence: TGTGCCAGCAGCCAAGGGGCAGGGACGTACCAAGAGACCCAGTACTTC. Translation gives CASSQGAGTYQETQYF.

In this sample, this clonotype turned up a few times. This sequence joins TRBV27 and TRBJ1-2, with TRBD1 matching over 7 bases. CDR3 length equals 13 residues. Germline trimming cut 2 bases from V and 6 bases from J; bases unmatched to any gene: 3. CDR1 MNHEY and CDR2 SMNVEV come from the germline V gene (reference sequence). In DNA form, the CDR3 reads TGTGCCAGCAGTTTAAGGGGGCAGGATGGCTACACCTTC. This encodes CASSLRGQDGYTF.

This clonotype was detected a few times. The chain uses TRBV4-3 and TRBJ2-7, with 15 bases aligning to TRBD2. Unmatched junction bases numbered 7, after V lost 4 bases and J lost 0 bases. The CDR3 has 18 residues. Germline-derived CDR1 and CDR2 are LGHNA and YSLEER. The CDR3 protein is CASSPGLAGGPSSYEQYF. As DNA, the CDR3 is TGCGCCAGCAGCCCCGGACTAGCGGGAGGGCCTAGCTCCTACGAGCAGTACTTC.

This clonotype was detected a few times. The chain is built from TRBV5-1 and TRBJ1-1; 9 nucleotides agree with TRBD1. With V trimmed by 4 bases and J by 0 bases, 10 bases remained unmatched. The CDR3 has 17 amino acids. Germline lookup yields CDR1 SGHRS and CDR2 YFSETQ. The CDR3 DNA reads as TGCGCCAGCAGCCGTGGGGGACAGGGAAGAATGAACACTGAAGCTTTCTTT. It specifies CASSRGGQGRMNTEAFF. The full variable domain, in which reference TRBV5-1 and TRBJ1-1 provide the parts outside the CDR3, is KAGVTQTPRYLIKTRGQQVTLSCSPISGHRSVSWYQQTPGQGLQFLFEYFSETQRNKGNFPGRFSGRQFSNSRSEMNVSTLELGDSALYLCASSRGGQGRMNTEAFFGQGTRLTVV.

This clonotype is a singleton in its sample. The chain couples TRBV29-1 to TRBJ2-1; unclear D gene. The V end lost 7 bases, the J end lost 4 bases, and 11 bases lay between the germline ends. This CDR3 contains 12 residues. Germline V lookup: CDR1 SQVTM, CDR2 ANQGSEA. The CDR3 loop reads CSGPGDYNEQFF. CDR3 in DNA: TGCAGCGGCCCGGGCGATTACAATGAGCAGTTCTTC.

This clonotype occurred a few times. The CDR3 DNA follows: TGCGCCAGCAGCCAAGATGAGTTGGGCGAGCAGTACTTC. Translation: CASSQDELGEQYF. The rearrangement links TRBV4-1 to TRBJ2-7; no clear D gene. CDR1 is MGHRA, CDR2 YSYEKL, per germline. The CDR3 spans 13 residues. Trimming took 0 bases from V and 6 from J, leaving 9 bases between them.

V usage is TRBV27 and J usage is TRBJ2-1; a weak D match, TRBD1 (6 bases). V was clipped by 4 bases and J by 6 bases, with 16 bases between them. The CDR3 loop spans 15 amino acids. Germline V gives CDR1 MNHEY, CDR2 SMNVEV (reference sequence). CDR3 residues: CASSSYQQGPNEQFF. In DNA, the CDR3 is TGTGCCAGCAGTTCCTATCAACAGGGCCCCAATGAGCAGTTCTTC.